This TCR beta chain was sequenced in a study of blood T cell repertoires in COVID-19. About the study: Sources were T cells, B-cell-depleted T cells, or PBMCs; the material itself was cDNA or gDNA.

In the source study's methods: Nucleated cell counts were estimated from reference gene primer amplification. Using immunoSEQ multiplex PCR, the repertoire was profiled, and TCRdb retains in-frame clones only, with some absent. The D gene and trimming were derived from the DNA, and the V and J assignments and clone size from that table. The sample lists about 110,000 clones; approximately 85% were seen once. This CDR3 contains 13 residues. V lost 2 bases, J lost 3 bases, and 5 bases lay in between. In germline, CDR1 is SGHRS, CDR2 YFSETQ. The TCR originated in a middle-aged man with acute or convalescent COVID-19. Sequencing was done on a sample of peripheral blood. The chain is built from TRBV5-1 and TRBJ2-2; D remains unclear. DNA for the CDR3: TGCGCCAGCAGCTTAAGCCACACCGGGGAGCTGTTTTTT. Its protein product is CASSLSHTGELFF.